Listed below are T cell receptor beta chains from one sample, sequenced in a study of tumor-infiltrating lymphocytes in primary liver carcinoma. TCRdb recomputed calls from the multiplex PCR reads with MiXCR, one row per CDR3 protein. This sample has 70,000 to 75,000 distinct CDR3 sequences, with 55% to 75% found just once. Sequenced sample: liver tumor tissue from sampling region 4. All receptors come from a man aged 40-50 years with primary liver carcinoma and hepatitis B virus infection. Each CDR3 is given with its conserved first and last residue. Fields, in order: J gene, clone size, D gene, V gene, CDR3 DNA, CDR3 protein. A D gene is named only where the DNA matches it firmly. Clone sizes are given selectively: once, few, many, or a class where the clone is expanded.

J gene: TRBJ2-2
clone size: -
D gene: TRBD2
V gene: TRBV4-2
CDR3 DNA: TGTGCCTACAGCCGCGGACTAGCGGACGCGAACACCGGGGAGCTGTTTTTT
CDR3 protein: CAYSRGLADANTGELFF

J gene: TRBJ2-1
clone size: many
D gene: -
V gene: TRBV5-1
CDR3 DNA: TGCGCCAGCAGCCGGGACTTGCGGTCCTCCTACAATGAGCAGTTCTTC
CDR3 protein: CASSRDLRSSYNEQFF

J gene: TRBJ2-2
clone size: many
D gene: -
V gene: TRBV6-4
CDR3 DNA: TGTGCCAGCAGTGAATTCGGTACCGGGGAGCTGTTTTTT
CDR3 protein: CASSEFGTGELFF

J gene: TRBJ2-1
clone size: -
D gene: TRBD2
V gene: TRBV5-6
CDR3 DNA: TGTACCAGCAGCTTGGCCGGGACTAGCGGGAGGGATGAGCAATTCTTC
CDR3 protein: CTSSLAGTSGRDEQFF

J gene: TRBJ2-1
clone size: -
D gene: -
V gene: TRBV6-1
CDR3 DNA: TGTGCCAGCGGTGAGGACATCTACAATGAGCCATTCTTC
CDR3 protein: CASGEDIYNEPFF

J gene: TRBJ1-5
clone size: -
D gene: -
V gene: TRBV6-6
CDR3 DNA: TGTGCCAGCAGACCCGGGACGGATAGCAATCTACCCCAGCATTTT
CDR3 protein: CASRPGTDSNLPQHF

J gene: TRBJ1-2
clone size: many
D gene: -
V gene: TRBV6-1
CDR3 DNA: TGTGCCAGCAATAGGGACGGATACTATGGCTACACCTTC
CDR3 protein: CASNRDGYYGYTF

J gene: TRBJ2-1
clone size: -
D gene: -
V gene: TRBV7-2
CDR3 DNA: TGTGCCGGGACTGATAGCTCCTACAATGAGCAGTTCTTC
CDR3 protein: CAGTDSSYNEQFF

J gene: TRBJ2-1
clone size: -
D gene: -
V gene: TRBV9
CDR3 DNA: TGTGCCAGCAGCGCAGGGGGGACGAGATACAATGAGCAGTTCTTC
CDR3 protein: CASSAGGTRYNEQFF

J gene: TRBJ2-7
clone size: -
D gene: -
V gene: TRBV19
CDR3 DNA: TGTGCCAGTAGTATTGGACCCCCCTACGAGCAGTACTTC
CDR3 protein: CASSIGPPYEQYF

J gene: TRBJ1-1
clone size: -
D gene: -
V gene: TRBV29-1
CDR3 DNA: TGCAGTGTTTTCACGAACAGTGAAGCTTTCTTT
CDR3 protein: CSVFTNSEAFF

J gene: TRBJ2-1
clone size: -
D gene: TRBD2
V gene: TRBV6-1
CDR3 DNA: TGTGCCAGCAGGGAGAAGGCGGGAGGTACGAAAGAGCAGTTCTTC
CDR3 protein: CASREKAGGTKEQFF

J gene: TRBJ2-5
clone size: few
D gene: TRBD2
V gene: TRBV7-3
CDR3 DNA: TGTGCCAGCAGCTTAGGGGTTGGACTAGCGGGAGAGACCCAGTACTTC
CDR3 protein: CASSLGVGLAGETQYF

J gene: TRBJ2-7
clone size: -
D gene: -
V gene: TRBV6-2/TRBV6-3
CDR3 DNA: TGTGCCAGCAGCGCTCCTCCCTACGAGCGGTACTTC
CDR3 protein: CASSAPPYERYF

J gene: TRBJ2-7
clone size: many
D gene: -
V gene: TRBV5-1
CDR3 DNA: TGCGCCAGCAGCTTGACAGAGGCTGGCGAGCAGTACTTC
CDR3 protein: CASSLTEAGEQYF

J gene: TRBJ2-7
clone size: -
D gene: -
V gene: TRBV10-2
CDR3 DNA: TGCGACAGCAGTGAGTCTCCGGGTTATGCCTACGAGCAGTACTTC
CDR3 protein: CDSSESPGYAYEQYF

J gene: TRBJ1-3
clone size: -
D gene: -
V gene: TRBV11-2
CDR3 DNA: TGTGCCAGCAGCCCCCAGAGTGGGGGCACTATATATTTT
CDR3 protein: CASSPQSGGTIYF

J gene: TRBJ2-2
clone size: -
D gene: TRBD2
V gene: TRBV6-5
CDR3 DNA: TGTGCCAGCAGTTCCTTGAGCGGGAGGACTAGCGGGGAGCTGTCTTTT
CDR3 protein: CASSSLSGRTSGELSF

J gene: TRBJ2-2
clone size: -
D gene: TRBD1
V gene: TRBV20-1
CDR3 DNA: TGCAGTGCTAGCGTTTCCGGGACAGACACCGGGGAGCTGTTTTTT
CDR3 protein: CSASVSGTDTGELFF

J gene: TRBJ2-7
clone size: many
D gene: -
V gene: TRBV6-1
CDR3 DNA: TGTGCCAGCCCAACCAGTGGGCAGGGCAATTCCGAGCAGTACTTC
CDR3 protein: CASPTSGQGNSEQYF

J gene: TRBJ2-7
clone size: -
D gene: -
V gene: TRBV6-5
CDR3 DNA: TGTGCCAGCAGTTACGCTTCAGACGGGGCAGGGGAGCAGTACTTC
CDR3 protein: CASSYASDGAGEQYF

J gene: TRBJ2-3
clone size: -
D gene: -
V gene: TRBV23-1
CDR3 DNA: TGCGCCAGCGTTCGCAGGGTAACAGATACGCAGTATTTT
CDR3 protein: CASVRRVTDTQYF

J gene: TRBJ2-3
clone size: -
D gene: TRBD2
V gene: TRBV4-1
CDR3 DNA: TGCGCCGGCAGCCATGATAAGCGGGGGGGACTGGATATGCAGTATTTT
CDR3 protein: CAGSHDKRGGLDMQYF

J gene: TRBJ2-1
clone size: -
D gene: -
V gene: TRBV7-9
CDR3 DNA: TGTGCCAGCAACTTTCCTCAGGGGAATGAGCAGTTCTTC
CDR3 protein: CASNFPQGNEQFF

J gene: TRBJ1-1
clone size: many
D gene: -
V gene: TRBV10-3
CDR3 DNA: TGTGCCATCAGTGAGTCGGTTAGCAGTTCAGACACTGAAGCTTTCTTT
CDR3 protein: CAISESVSSSDTEAFF

J gene: TRBJ2-2
clone size: many
D gene: -
V gene: TRBV18
CDR3 DNA: TGTGCCAGCTCACCACCGAACACCGGGGAGCTGTTTTTT
CDR3 protein: CASSPPNTGELFF

J gene: TRBJ1-1
clone size: -
D gene: TRBD1
V gene: TRBV6-5
CDR3 DNA: TGTGCAAGCAGACAGACAGGGCCGAACACTGAAGCTTTCTTT
CDR3 protein: CASRQTGPNTEAFF

J gene: TRBJ2-5
clone size: medium-sized
D gene: TRBD1
V gene: TRBV11-2
CDR3 DNA: TGTGCCAGCAGCGCCACCCGGGACAGGGTTTCCCAGTACTTC
CDR3 protein: CASSATRDRVSQYF

J gene: TRBJ2-3
clone size: -
D gene: TRBD1
V gene: TRBV6-5
CDR3 DNA: TGTGCCAGCAAACCCGGGACAGGCAATTACGATACCCAGTATTTT
CDR3 protein: CASKPGTGNYDTQYF

J gene: TRBJ2-3
clone size: -
D gene: -
V gene: TRBV12-3/TRBV12-4
CDR3 DNA: TGTGCCAGCAGTTTCATCCATGGCGCAGCTACGCAGTATTTT
CDR3 protein: CASSFIHGAATQYF

J gene: TRBJ2-3
clone size: once
D gene: -
V gene: TRBV6-6
CDR3 DNA: TGTGCTAACTCAAGCGACAGCACAGATACGCAGTATTTT
CDR3 protein: CANSSDSTDTQYF

J gene: TRBJ2-7
clone size: -
D gene: -
V gene: TRBV4-1
CDR3 DNA: TGCGTCAGCAGACCGGAGCCGACCTCCTACGAGCAGTACTTC
CDR3 protein: CVSRPEPTSYEQYF

J gene: TRBJ2-3
clone size: few
D gene: -
V gene: TRBV5-1
CDR3 DNA: TGCGCCAGCAGCCCCTCGGCGGGGACCACAGATACGCAGTATTTT
CDR3 protein: CASSPSAGTTDTQYF

J gene: TRBJ2-7
clone size: -
D gene: TRBD2
V gene: TRBV4-2
CDR3 DNA: TGTACCACTTCTGGACTAGCGGGAGTTTATGAGTCCTACGAGCAGTACTTC
CDR3 protein: CTTSGLAGVYESYEQYF

J gene: TRBJ2-7
clone size: few
D gene: -
V gene: TRBV19
CDR3 DNA: TGTGCCAGTAGTTACCTCAGCGGGCCCTACTACGAGCAGTACTTC
CDR3 protein: CASSYLSGPYYEQYF

J gene: TRBJ1-6
clone size: -
D gene: TRBD1
V gene: TRBV6-6
CDR3 DNA: TGTGCCAGCAGACTACCGGACAGGGGGGAAAATTCACCCCTCCACTTT
CDR3 protein: CASRLPDRGENSPLHF

J gene: TRBJ2-5
clone size: -
D gene: -
V gene: TRBV11-2
CDR3 DNA: TGTGTCAGCAGCTTAGTCAATGGGGGCAGTAGGCAAGAGACCCAGTACTTC
CDR3 protein: CVSSLVNGGSRQETQYF

J gene: TRBJ2-2
clone size: many
D gene: TRBD1
V gene: TRBV6-1
CDR3 DNA: TGTGCCAGCAGCGACAGGGATAACGACCCGAACACCGGGGAGCTGTTTTTT
CDR3 protein: CASSDRDNDPNTGELFF

J gene: TRBJ1-2
clone size: once
D gene: -
V gene: TRBV29-1
CDR3 DNA: TGCAGCGCTTCGGATATGGTCGTTGGCTACACTTTC
CDR3 protein: CSASDMVVGYTF

J gene: TRBJ2-5
clone size: -
D gene: -
V gene: TRBV6-1
CDR3 DNA: TGTGACGGCAGGAGACACCTCCAAGAGACCCAGTACTTC
CDR3 protein: CDGRRHLQETQYF

J gene: TRBJ1-5
clone size: once
D gene: TRBD1
V gene: TRBV6-5
CDR3 DNA: TGTGTCAGCAGTTTTGTCAGGGGGGACGAGCAGTCCCAGCATTTT
CDR3 protein: CVSSFVRGDEQSQHF

J gene: TRBJ2-1
clone size: -
D gene: TRBD2
V gene: TRBV11-2
CDR3 DNA: TGTGCCAACATTTTATCTAGCGGGAGGGTCAATGAGCAGTTCTTC
CDR3 protein: CANILSSGRVNEQFF